This entry concerns a single T cell receptor beta chain. Its antigen is unknown. CDR3 size: 12 residues. Germline V lookup: CDR1 LNHDA, CDR2 SQIVND (reference sequence). Trimming stripped 5 bases from V and 9 bases from J, with 8 bases between. Specified treatment: over 15 received Ad26.COV2.S at low or high dose, single or two shots; about 5 received placebo; per-sample allocation not given. At day 63 after the first vaccine or placebo injection, samples were drawn. The data derive from a study of Ad26.COV2.S vaccination and SARS-CoV-2 variants. About the research overall: Ad26.COV2.S shots went into the muscle once or twice, 56 days apart.

Data came from immunoSEQ multiplex PCR; TCRdb stores just in-frame clones and leaves some out. The sample gives hundreds of thousands of clones, around 89% of which show up once; 1.5% is in the top ten. General observations from the study: The analyses of TCR breadth and depth may have understated the size of total T cell responses.

V usage is TRBV19 and J usage is TRBJ2-6; no clear D gene. Sequencing was performed on peripheral blood, taken in a trial of Ad26.COV2.S vaccine versus placebo. The sequence was collected from a person aged 18-65 years who received the Ad26.COV2.S COVID-19 vaccine or a placebo. As DNA, the CDR3 is TGTGCCAGTAGTGCCCAGTTCAACGTCCTGACTTTC. This gives the protein CASSAQFNVLTF. Together with reference TRBV19 and TRBJ2-6, the CDR3 gives the full variable domain: DGGITQSPKYLFRKEGQNVTLSCEQNLNHDAMYWYRQDPGQGLRLIYYSQIVNDFQKGDIAEGYSVSREKKESFPLTVTSAQKNPTAFYLCASSAQFNVLTFGAGSRLTVL.